This entry describes one T cell receptor beta chain. Its specificity is unknown. The germline V gene encodes CDR1 PRHDT and CDR2 FYEKMQ (reference sequence). The CDR3 extends over 16 amino acids. The data stem from a study of long-term antiretroviral therapy in people with HIV. The authors ran the immunoSEQ assay, v3.0, at survey level. Data came from immunoSEQ multiplex PCR; TCRdb stores just in-frame clones and leaves some out. This table has about 16,000 clones, 79% appearing once. Study-level points and caveats: Pre-ART clonal expansions dominated every time point's repertoire.

This TCR was sampled from a middle-aged woman with HIV. Sequencing used unsorted PBMCs, obtained 2.3 years after starting antiretroviral therapy. V usage is TRBV13 and J usage is TRBJ2-5; the match to TRBD2 covers 8 bases. The J call could be wrong; TRBJ2-7 is a better fit for the DNA end. The DNA for the CDR3 is TGTGCCAGCAGCTTACGGGGGGGGCTACTCTCCTACGAGCAGTACTTC. Translating it yields CASSLRGGLLSYEQYF.